This T cell receptor beta chain emerged from a study of cytomegalovirus exposure and HLA in healthy donors. Whole-study findings and limits: Analysis performed later showed TCR beta chains linked to HLA being more clonally expanded than equally common others. Another analysis was done later, and it associated roughly 15,000 TCR beta sequences with HLA alleles at 0.05 false discovery rate. CMV antigen specificity of three CMV-associated chains was confirmed in vitro.

Primers included in the PCR were 60 Vbeta and 13 Jbeta primers. Sequencing used immunoSEQ multiplex PCR; TCRdb keeps in-frame clones, though not all of them. The repertoire holds roughly 130,000 clones, with roughly three quarters as singletons. V was trimmed by 5 bases and J by 7 bases, leaving 11 bases between them. The CDR3 has 12 residues. Germline assignment: CDR1 PRHDT and CDR2 FYEKMQ (reference sequence). About this clone: The target antigen is unknown.

This chain connects TRBV13 to TRBJ1-1; possible D gene TRBD1, 6 bases. The clonotype originates from a man aged 18-30 years in good health and CMV-seronegative. Sequencing used PBMCs. CDR3 sequence (DNA): TGTGCCAGCAGCCCAGGGGTGGGTGAAGCTTTCTTT. Its protein is CASSPGVGEAFF.